This T cell receptor beta chain is drawn from a study of response to subunit inactivated influenza vaccine. The CDR3 has 16 amino acids. Looked up from germline, CDR1 is SEHNR and CDR2 is FQNEAQ (reference sequence). V lost 1 base and J lost 4; bases outside the gene matches: 8. TCRdb analysed the RT-PCR reads with MiXCR anew, one entry per CDR3 protein. The table shows 600,000 to 850,000 distinct CDR3 sequences, with approximately 14% occurring only once. This receptor was obtained from a man in his forties or fifties who received an inactivated influenza vaccine. The sequencing used PBMCs from blood, collected around two weeks before vaccination. The chain employs TRBV7-9 and TRBJ2-3; 7 bases agree with TRBD2. In DNA, the CDR3 is TGTGCCAGCAGCTTAGGGGGAGGGGCTTCGGCAGATACGCAGTATTTT. This codes for CASSLGGGASADTQYF.